Listed below are T cell receptor beta chains from one sample, sequenced in a study of blood T cell repertoires in COVID-19. The protocol was immunoSEQ multiplex PCR, while the TCRdb copy is restricted to in-frame clones and leaves out a portion. The sample consists of 81,000 or so clones, approximately 90% of them appearing once. The specimen was peripheral blood. These receptors were taken from a man between 65 and 85 years old with active or convalescent COVID-19. Both conserved end residues are part of each CDR3. D genes are given only for firm matches. Not all rows give a size; the values are once, few, many and, for expanded clones, a class.

TRBD1	.	TRBJ1-6	TRBV30	CAWSGAGTGRDSPLHF	TGTGCCTGGAGTGGGGCCGGGACAGGGAGAGATTCACCCCTCCACTTT
.	.	TRBJ1-2	TRBV9	CASSVTDSYGYTF	TGTGCCAGCAGCGTAACGGACAGCTATGGCTACACCTTC
TRBD2	.	TRBJ2-1	TRBV5-1	CASSLGGGSYNEQFF	TGCGCCAGCAGCTTAGGCGGGGGTTCCTACAATGAGCAGTTCTTC
.	.	TRBJ1-6	TRBV5-1	CASSLDRPQGHSPLHF	TGCGCCAGCAGCTTGGATCGGCCGCAGGGCCATTCACCCCTCCACTTT
.	.	TRBJ1-6	TRBV9	CASSLRWQGNSPLHF	TGTGCCAGCAGCTTAAGGTGGCAGGGGAATTCACCCCTCCACTTT
TRBD2	.	TRBJ2-3	TRBV10-2	CASSAGRITDTQYF	TGCGCCAGCAGCGCCGGGAGGATCACAGATACGCAGTATTTT
.	.	TRBJ2-1	TRBV5-4	CASSIGSTQGQFF	TGTGCCAGCAGCATCGGGTCCACCCAGGGGCAGTTCTTC
.	.	TRBJ2-5	TRBV18	CASSAAQETQYF	TGTGCCAGCTCAGCTGCACAGGAGACCCAGTACTTC
.	few	TRBJ1-1	TRBV10-3	CAISEQGTNTEAFF	TGTGCCATCAGTGAACAGGGCACGAACACTGAAGCTTTCTTT
.	.	TRBJ1-3	TRBV5-1	CASSPEQGTTIYF	TGCGCCAGCAGCCCGGAACAGGGAACCACCATATATTTT
.	.	TRBJ1-2	TRBV4-1	CASSQAFFRGSGGYTF	TGCGCCAGCAGCCAAGCGTTCTTCAGGGGTTCGGGTGGCTACACCTTC
.	.	TRBJ2-5	TRBV12-5	CASGLPASGAGETQYF	TGTGCTAGTGGTTTGCCAGCTTCAGGGGCAGGAGAGACCCAGTACTTC
.	once	TRBJ1-2	TRBV10-3	CAISEFPDYGYTF	TGTGCCATCAGTGAATTTCCAGACTATGGCTACACCTTC
.	once	TRBJ1-2	TRBV30	CAWTPGDGYTF	TGTGCCTGGACCCCCGGGGATGGCTACACCTTC
.	.	TRBJ1-6	TRBV6-6	CASSRGTEYNSPLHF	TGTGCCAGCAGCCGCGGGACCGAGTATAATTCACCCCTCCACTTT
TRBD1	.	TRBJ1-6	TRBV9	CASSVGTGIINSPLHF	TGTGCCAGCAGCGTTGGGACAGGGATAATCAATTCACCCCTCCACTTT
TRBD2	.	TRBJ2-3	TRBV7-2	CASSLAVLAGGWYF	TGTGCCAGCAGCTTAGCGGTGCTAGCGGGGGGGTGGTATTTT
TRBD1	.	TRBJ2-4	TRBV5-1	CASSSGQIAKNIQYF	TGCGCCAGCAGCTCGGGACAGATAGCCAAAAACATTCAGTACTTC
.	.	TRBJ1-2	TRBV5-1	CASSATPGIGYGYTF	TGCGCCAGCAGCGCAACCCCGGGTATAGGCTATGGCTACACCTTC
TRBD1	.	TRBJ2-5	TRBV27	CASSEGAPQETQYF	TGTGCCAGCAGTGAGGGGGCCCCCCAAGAGACCCAGTACTTC
TRBD1	.	TRBJ2-1	TRBV7-3	CASSPGGSYNEQFF	TGTGCCAGCAGCCCAGGGGGCTCCTACAATGAGCAGTTCTTC
TRBD2	few	TRBJ2-4	TRBV30	CAWSTTGRGTKNIQYF	TGTGCCTGGAGTACCACGGGGAGGGGAACCAAAAACATTCAGTACTTC
.	.	TRBJ2-1	TRBV7-2	CASSDGVSSYNEQFF	TGTGCCAGCAGCGACGGGGTGAGCTCCTACAATGAGCAGTTCTTC
.	.	TRBJ2-1	TRBV5-4	CASSPSLLYNEQFF	TGTGCCAGCAGCCCCTCTCTTCTCTACAATGAGCAGTTCTTC
.	.	TRBJ1-6	TRBV27	CASSLRGNSPLHF	TGTGCCAGCAGTTTAAGGGGTAATTCACCCCTCCACTTT
.	once	TRBJ1-4	TRBV7-6	CASSLRHSGGTNEKLFF	TGTGCCAGCAGCTTGCGACACTCCGGGGGGACTAATGAAAAACTGTTTTTT
.	few	TRBJ1-5	TRBV20-1	CSAAGNQPQHF	TGCAGTGCCGCAGGGAATCAGCCCCAGCATTTT
TRBD2	.	TRBJ2-5	TRBV24-1	CATSDLYSGGAEETQYF	TGTGCCACCAGTGATTTGTACAGCGGGGGGGCGGAAGAGACCCAGTACTTC
.	.	TRBJ1-6	TRBV4-3	CASSQDRGWNSPLHF	TGCGCCAGCAGCCAAGATCGGGGGTGGAATTCACCCCTCCACTTT
TRBD1	.	TRBJ2-7	TRBV20-1	CSASGTETGGGYEQYF	TGCAGTGCTAGTGGTACGGAAACAGGGGGCGGCTACGAGCAGTACTTC
.	.	TRBJ1-1	TRBV12-5	CASGLYQQGLFTEAFF	TGTGCTAGTGGTTTGTACCAGCAGGGGCTGTTCACTGAAGCTTTCTTT
TRBD2	.	TRBJ2-3	TRBV30	CAWSGLAGATDTQYF	TGTGCCTGGAGCGGACTAGCGGGGGCCACAGATACGCAGTATTTT
.	.	TRBJ1-3	TRBV14	CASSKRGGGNTIYF	TGTGCCAGCAGCAAAAGAGGGGGTGGAAACACCATATATTTT
TRBD2	.	TRBJ2-3	TRBV29-1	CSVGGLAGPSTDTQYF	TGCAGCGTTGGGGGACTAGCGGGACCTAGCACAGATACGCAGTATTTT
.	.	TRBJ1-5	TRBV15	CATSREGGREPQHF	TGTGCCACCAGCAGAGAGGGGGGGCGGGAGCCCCAGCATTTT
.	.	TRBJ2-7	TRBV18	CASSQGTYEQYF	TGTGCCAGCTCCCAGGGGACCTACGAGCAGTACTTC
.	.	TRBJ2-5	TRBV7-8	CASSLGQVESQYF	TGTGCCAGCAGCTTAGGACAGGTGGAATCCCAGTACTTC